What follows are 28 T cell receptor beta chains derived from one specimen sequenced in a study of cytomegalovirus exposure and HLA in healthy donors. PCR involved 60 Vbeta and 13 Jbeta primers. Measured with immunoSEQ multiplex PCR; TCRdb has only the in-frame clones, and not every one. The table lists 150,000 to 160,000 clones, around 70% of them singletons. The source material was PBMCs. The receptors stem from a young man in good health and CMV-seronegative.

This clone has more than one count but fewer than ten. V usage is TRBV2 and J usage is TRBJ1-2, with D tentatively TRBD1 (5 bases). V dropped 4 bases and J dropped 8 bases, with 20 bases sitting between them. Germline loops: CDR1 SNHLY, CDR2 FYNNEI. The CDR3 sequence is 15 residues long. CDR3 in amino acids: CASSGGEGEIGGYTF. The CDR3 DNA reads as TGTGCCAGCAGTGGGGGGGAGGGCGAGATTGGCGGCTACACCTTC.

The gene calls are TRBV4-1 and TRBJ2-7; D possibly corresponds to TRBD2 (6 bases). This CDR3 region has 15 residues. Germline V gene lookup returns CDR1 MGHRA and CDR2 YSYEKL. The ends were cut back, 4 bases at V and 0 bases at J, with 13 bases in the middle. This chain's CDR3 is CASSLGLTSSYEQYF. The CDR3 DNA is TGCGCCAGCAGCCTAGGACTAACGAGCTCCTACGAGCAGTACTTC.

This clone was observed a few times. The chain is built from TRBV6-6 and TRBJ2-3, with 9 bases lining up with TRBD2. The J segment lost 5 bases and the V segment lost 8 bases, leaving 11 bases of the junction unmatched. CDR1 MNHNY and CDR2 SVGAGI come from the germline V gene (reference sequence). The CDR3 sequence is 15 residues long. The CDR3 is CASPPGGGALDTQYF. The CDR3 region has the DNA TGTGCCAGCCCGCCGGGCGGGGGGGCCTTAGATACGCAGTATTTT.

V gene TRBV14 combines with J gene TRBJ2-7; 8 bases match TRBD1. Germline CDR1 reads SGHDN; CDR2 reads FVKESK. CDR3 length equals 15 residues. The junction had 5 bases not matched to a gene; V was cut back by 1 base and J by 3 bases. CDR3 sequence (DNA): TGTGCCAGCAGCCAAGTGCAGGGGGCAGTCTACGAGCAGTACTTC. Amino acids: CASSQVQGAVYEQYF. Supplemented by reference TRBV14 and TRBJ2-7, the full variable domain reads EAGVTQFPSHSVIEKGQTVTLRCDPISGHDNLYWYRRVMGKEIKFLLHFVKESKQDESGMPNNRFLAERTGGTYSTLKVQPAELEDSGVYFCASSQVQGAVYEQYFGPGTRLTVT.

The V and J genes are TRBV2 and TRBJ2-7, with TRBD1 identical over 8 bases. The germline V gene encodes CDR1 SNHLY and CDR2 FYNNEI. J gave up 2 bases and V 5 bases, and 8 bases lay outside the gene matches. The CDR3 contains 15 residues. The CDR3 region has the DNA TGTGCCAGCAGTTTAGGAGGGACAGGCACCTACGAGCAGTACTTC. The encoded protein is CASSLGGTGTYEQYF.

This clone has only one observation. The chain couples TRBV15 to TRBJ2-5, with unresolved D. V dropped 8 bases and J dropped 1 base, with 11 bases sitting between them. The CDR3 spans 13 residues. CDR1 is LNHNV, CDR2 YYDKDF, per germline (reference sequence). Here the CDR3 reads CATSEAGQETQYF. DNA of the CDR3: TGTGCCACCTCTGAGGCCGGCCAAGAGACCCAGTACTTC.

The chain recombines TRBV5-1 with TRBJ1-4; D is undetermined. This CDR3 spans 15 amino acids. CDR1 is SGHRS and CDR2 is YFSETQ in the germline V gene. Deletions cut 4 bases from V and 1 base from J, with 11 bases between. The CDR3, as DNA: TGCGCCAGCAGCCGTGATGGAGGAACTAATGAAAAACTGTTTTTT. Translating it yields CASSRDGGTNEKLFF.

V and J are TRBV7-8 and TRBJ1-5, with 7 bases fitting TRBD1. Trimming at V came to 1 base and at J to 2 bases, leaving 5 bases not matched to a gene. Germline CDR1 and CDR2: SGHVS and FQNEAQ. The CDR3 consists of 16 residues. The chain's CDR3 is CASSLVRGLGNQPQHF. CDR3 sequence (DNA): TGTGCCAGCAGCTTAGTAAGGGGGCTCGGCAATCAGCCCCAGCATTTT.

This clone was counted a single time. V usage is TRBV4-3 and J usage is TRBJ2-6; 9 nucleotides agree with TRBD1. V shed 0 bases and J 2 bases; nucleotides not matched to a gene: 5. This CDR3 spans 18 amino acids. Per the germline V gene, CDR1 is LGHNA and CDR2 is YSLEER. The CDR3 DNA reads TGCGCCAGCAGCCAAGAGGCGCACAGGGGGCCTGGGGCCAACGTCCTGACTTTC. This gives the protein CASSQEAHRGPGANVLTF.

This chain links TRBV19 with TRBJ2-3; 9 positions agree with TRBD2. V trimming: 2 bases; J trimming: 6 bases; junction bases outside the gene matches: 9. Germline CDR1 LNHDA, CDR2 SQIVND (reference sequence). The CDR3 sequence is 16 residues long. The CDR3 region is CASSISRGGDWDTQYF. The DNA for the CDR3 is TGTGCCAGTAGTATATCTCGCGGGGGGGATTGGGATACGCAGTATTTT.

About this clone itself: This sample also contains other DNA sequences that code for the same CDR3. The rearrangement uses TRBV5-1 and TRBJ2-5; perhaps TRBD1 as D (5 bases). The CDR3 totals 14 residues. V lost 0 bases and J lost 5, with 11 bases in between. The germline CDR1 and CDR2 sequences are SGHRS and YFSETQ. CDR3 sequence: CASSLGGEGETQYF. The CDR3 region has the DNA TGCGCCAGCAGCTTGGGGGGCGAAGGGGAGACCCAGTACTTC.

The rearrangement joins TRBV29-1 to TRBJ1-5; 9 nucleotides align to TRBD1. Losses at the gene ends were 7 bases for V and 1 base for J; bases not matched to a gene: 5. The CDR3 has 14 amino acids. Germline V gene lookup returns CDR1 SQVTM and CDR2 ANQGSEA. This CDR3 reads CSAADRGSNQPQHF. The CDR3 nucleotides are TGCAGCGCCGCGGACAGGGGAAGCAATCAGCCCCAGCATTTT.

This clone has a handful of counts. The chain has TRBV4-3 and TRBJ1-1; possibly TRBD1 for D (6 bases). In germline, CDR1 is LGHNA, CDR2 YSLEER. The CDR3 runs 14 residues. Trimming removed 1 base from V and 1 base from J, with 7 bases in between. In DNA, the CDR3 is TGCGCCAGCAGCCAAGGGACAGCGAACACTGAAGCTTTCTTT. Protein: CASSQGTANTEAFF.

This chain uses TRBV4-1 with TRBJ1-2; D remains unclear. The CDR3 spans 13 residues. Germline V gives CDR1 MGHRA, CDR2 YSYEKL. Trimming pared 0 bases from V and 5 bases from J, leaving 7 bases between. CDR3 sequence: CASSQDRRYGYTF. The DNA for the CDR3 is TGCGCCAGCAGCCAAGATCGCAGGTATGGCTACACCTTC.

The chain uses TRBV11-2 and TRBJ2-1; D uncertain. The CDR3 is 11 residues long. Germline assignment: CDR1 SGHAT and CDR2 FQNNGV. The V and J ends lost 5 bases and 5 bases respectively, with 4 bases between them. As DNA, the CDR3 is TGTGCCAGCAGCGGAGACAATGAGCAGTTCTTC. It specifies CASSGDNEQFF.

CDR3 bases: TGCGCCAGCAGTGAGTCTGCACAGCACTATGGCTACACCTTC. It is translated as CASSESAQHYGYTF. This chain joins TRBV10-2 and TRBJ1-2; D unresolved. CDR3 length: 14 residues. V gave up 0 bases and J gave up 3 bases, with 8 bases separating them. Germline CDR1 is WSHSY and CDR2 is SAAADI.

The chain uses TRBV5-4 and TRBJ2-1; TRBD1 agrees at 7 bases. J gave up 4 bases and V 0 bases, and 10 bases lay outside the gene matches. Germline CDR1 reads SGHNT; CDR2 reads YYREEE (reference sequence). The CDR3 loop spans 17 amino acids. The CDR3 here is CASSLGRGGLLYNEQFF. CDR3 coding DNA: TGTGCCAGCAGCTTGGGAAGAGGGGGCTTACTTTACAATGAGCAGTTCTTC.

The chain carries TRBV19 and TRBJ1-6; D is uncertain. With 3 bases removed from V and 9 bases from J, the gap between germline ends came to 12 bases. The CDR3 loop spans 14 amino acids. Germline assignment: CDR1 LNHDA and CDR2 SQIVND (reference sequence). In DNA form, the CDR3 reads TGTGCCAGTAGTATTCGAGAGGGCCGTTCACCCCTCCACTTT. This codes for CASSIREGRSPLHF.

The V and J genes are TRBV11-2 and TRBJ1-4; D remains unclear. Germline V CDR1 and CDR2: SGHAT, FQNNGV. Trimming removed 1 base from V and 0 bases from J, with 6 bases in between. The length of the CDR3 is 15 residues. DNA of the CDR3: TGTGCCAGCAGCTTAGTGGGCGCAACTAATGAAAAACTGTTTTTT. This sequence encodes CASSLVGATNEKLFF.

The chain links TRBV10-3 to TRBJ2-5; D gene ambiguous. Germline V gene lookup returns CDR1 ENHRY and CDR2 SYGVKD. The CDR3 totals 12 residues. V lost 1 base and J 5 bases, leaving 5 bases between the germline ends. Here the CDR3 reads CAISELRETQYF. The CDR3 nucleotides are TGTGCCATCAGTGAGTTGAGGGAGACCCAGTACTTC.

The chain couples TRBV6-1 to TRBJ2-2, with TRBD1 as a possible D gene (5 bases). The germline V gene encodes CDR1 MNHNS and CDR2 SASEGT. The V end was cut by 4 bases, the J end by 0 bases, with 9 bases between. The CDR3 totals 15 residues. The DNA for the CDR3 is TGTGCCAGCAGTGTGGACACAGCGAACACCGGGGAGCTGTTTTTT. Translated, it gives CASSVDTANTGELFF.

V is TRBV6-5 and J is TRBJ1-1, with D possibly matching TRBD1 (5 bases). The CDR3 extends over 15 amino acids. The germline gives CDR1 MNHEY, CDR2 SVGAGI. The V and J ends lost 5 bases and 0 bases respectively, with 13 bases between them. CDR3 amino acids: CASSPQGDMNTEAFF. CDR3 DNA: TGTGCCAGCAGTCCGCAGGGCGATATGAACACTGAAGCTTTCTTT.

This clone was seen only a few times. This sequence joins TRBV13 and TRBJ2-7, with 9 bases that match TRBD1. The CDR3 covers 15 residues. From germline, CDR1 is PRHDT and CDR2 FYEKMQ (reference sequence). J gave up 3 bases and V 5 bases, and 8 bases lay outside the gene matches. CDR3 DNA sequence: TGTGCCAGCAGCCCCAAGGGACAGGGATTCTACGAGCAGTACTTC. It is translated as CASSPKGQGFYEQYF.

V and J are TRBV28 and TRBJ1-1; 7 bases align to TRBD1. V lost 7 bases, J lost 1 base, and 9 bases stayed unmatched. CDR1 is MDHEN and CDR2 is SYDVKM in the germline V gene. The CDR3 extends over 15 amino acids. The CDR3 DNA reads TGTGCCAGCACCAGGGGGGACAGAAGGAACACTGAAGCTTTCTTT. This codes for CASTRGDRRNTEAFF.

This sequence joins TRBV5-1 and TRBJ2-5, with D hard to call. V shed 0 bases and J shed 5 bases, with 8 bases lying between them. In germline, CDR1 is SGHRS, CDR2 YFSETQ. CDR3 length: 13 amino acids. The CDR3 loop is CASSLEVAETQYF. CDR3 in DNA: TGCGCCAGCAGCTTGGAAGTCGCGGAGACCCAGTACTTC.

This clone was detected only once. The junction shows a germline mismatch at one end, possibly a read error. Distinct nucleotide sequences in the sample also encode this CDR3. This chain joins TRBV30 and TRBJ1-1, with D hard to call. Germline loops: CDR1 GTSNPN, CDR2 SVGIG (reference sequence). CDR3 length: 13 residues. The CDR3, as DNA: TGTGCCTGGAGTCTCCGGGGAAACACTGAGGCTTTCTTT. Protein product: CAWSLRGNTEAFF.

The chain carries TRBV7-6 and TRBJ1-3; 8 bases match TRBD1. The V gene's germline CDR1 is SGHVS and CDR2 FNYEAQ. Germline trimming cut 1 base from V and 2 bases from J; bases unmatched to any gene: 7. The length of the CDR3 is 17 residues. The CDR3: CASSLVEGRGPGNTIYF. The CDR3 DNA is TGTGCCAGCAGCTTAGTTGAGGGCAGGGGGCCTGGAAACACCATATATTTT.

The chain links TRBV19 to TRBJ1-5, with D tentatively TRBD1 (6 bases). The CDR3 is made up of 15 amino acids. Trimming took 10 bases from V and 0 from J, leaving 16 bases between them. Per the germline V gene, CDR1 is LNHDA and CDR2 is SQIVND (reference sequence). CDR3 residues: CATIQTGDSNQPQHF. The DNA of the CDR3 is TGTGCCACTATCCAGACAGGTGATAGCAATCAGCCCCAGCATTTT.